The entry below describes one T cell receptor (beta chain). This clone was detected once. What antigen it recognizes has not been identified. Per-base quality was not reported, and no clone a single base away is much larger than it. Receptors were amplified or captured by the immunoSEQ multiplex PCR assay. The multiplex PCR relied on a mix of 60 forward primers for TCR Vbeta segments and 13 reverse primers for TCR Jbeta segments. The CDR3 region of rearranged TCR beta genes was amplified from genomic DNA by a multiplex PCR assay. Amplified TCR beta libraries were sequenced as 87-base-pair reads on the Illumina HiSeq System. The source study handled its data this way. Across the 500 to 750 repertoires, a later analysis counted tens of millions of unique TCR beta chains, 9 million to 14 million of which were shared by at least two donors. Raw reads were error-corrected and collapsed into unique sequences with a nearest-neighbor algorithm that merged closely related sequences to remove PCR and sequencing errors. Alignment of CDR3 sequences to IMGT reference sequences was used to assign V, D and J gene segments. Each retained sequence needed at least a six-nucleotide match to both a V gene segment and a J gene segment. A rearrangement counted as productive if the CDR3 had no stop codons and remained in frame with V and J, and every other rearrangement counted as non-productive. CDR3 was defined by IMGT convention, running from the second conserved V-encoded cysteine to the conserved J-encoded phenylalanine. Sequences without an unambiguous match to a single V gene segment were excluded from the earlier analysis of approximately 600 of the donors. In an earlier analysis of some 590 of the donors, a V segment was called functional when productive rearrangements were above 56.7%, and segregating when the standard deviation between donors exceeded 5%. To diagnose cytomegalovirus status from the catalog of TCR beta chain sequences, a statistical classification framework was built. In a later analysis, TCR nucleotide sequences were compared against IMGT/GENE-DB human TR gene sequences so that V and J genes could be assigned. In a later analysis, CDR3 sequences and most-parsimonious VDJ recombination scenarios were assigned using the TCRdist pipeline. In a later analysis, each TCR beta chain was defined by its CDR3 amino acid sequence together with its V-gene family, and reads without a unique V-gene family were excluded. To address suspected cross-contamination and a sequencing artifact, a later analysis removed around 590 highly shared, low-generation-probability nucleotide sequences. For each public chain, a later analysis derived a clonal expansion index from normalized ranks of inferred template counts within each repertoire. In a later analysis, generation probabilities were computed using a VDJ recombination model fitted to out-of-frame rearrangements, and the results were checked against IGoR. In a later analysis, hypergeometric tests were used to score TCR-TCR, TCR-HLA and TCR-CMV co-occurrence, with a repertoire-size bias correction applied to TCR pairs. To estimate false discovery rates, a later analysis permuted the HLA or CMV assignments 20 times. In a later analysis, co-occurring TCRs were grouped using DBSCAN, with TCRdist sequence similarity added in when clustering inside HLA-allele-positive subsets. Co-occurrence clustering excluded repertoires with fewer than 30,000 or more than 120,000 public chains, plus five with anomalous nucleotide sharing. This is the immuneACCESS table as TCRdb keeps it, with only in-frame sequences that have V and J called. A part of the clones is gone; compared with another copy, unresolved V genes explain less than half, and the rest is unexplained. That table furnishes V, J and clone size, whereas the DNA furnished D and trimming. Here the sample has some 95,000 clones; 55% to 80% occur a single time. 1.2% of the sample is in the top ten clones.

The cohort consisted of some 670 healthy bone marrow donors. Cohort members were all nominally healthy when sampled, although unrecorded immune exposures were likely present. The donor was CMV seronegative and belonged to the group of roughly 330 seronegative cohort members. A peripheral blood sample was collected from each donor, and TCR beta sequencing was performed on peripheral blood mononuclear cells. Genomic DNA extraction from the blood cell samples was performed with the Qiagen DNeasy Blood Extraction Kit. This entry comes from a study of cytomegalovirus exposure and HLA in healthy donors (dated by TCRdb to about 2017). For context, the study as a whole: In an earlier analysis of some 610 of the donors, 276 Gb of sequence data and some 100 million unique TCR beta sequences from about 180 million T cells were reported. Among some 410 genotyped donors of the cohort, an average of approximately 230,000 unique TCR beta nucleotide sequences were sequenced per donor, around 18% of them non-productive. An early release that covered about 640 HLA-typed donors contained approximately 300 gigabases of sequencing data and some 87 million unique TCR sequences. Rather than drawing on any new phenotypic data, the later analysis identified candidate immune exposures from TCR beta sequences and the way those sequences occurred across donors. The study was designed to test whether signatures of past pathogen exposure could be identified by cataloging public T cell receptors. Genome-wide SNP genotypes for about three fifths of the 666 donors were used in a later genetic analysis, which treated that subset as a discovery cohort. The study combined high-throughput TCR immunosequencing, statistical association of individual TCRs with disease status, and machine learning to predict cytomegalovirus infection status. An earlier analysis of about 620 of the donors applied high-throughput TCR beta sequencing to assess whether each TCR beta V gene segment acted as functional or pseudogenic. All discovery cohort repertoires had been generated using a single sequencing platform. Typing coverage differed by locus: A, B, C, DRB1 and DQB1 were typed in about 620-630 donors, DQA1 in 522, DPA1 in 600 to 610, and DPB1 in roughly 470. HLA typing covered class I and class II loci at four-digit resolution. In a later analysis, previously published TCR beta repertoires from 670 or so donors were re-analyzed and high-resolution HLA genotyping was added so that TCR occurrence patterns could be studied. Because of strong linkage in the cohort, five DR-DQ haplotypes were treated as single units for association and clustering. Donor age, sex, ethnicity and CMV serostatus were compiled alongside the repertoire data. The study used immunosequencing to profile the T cell repertoires of around 600 subjects and linked those repertoires to cytomegalovirus serostatus. A separate validation cohort of approximately 130 different subjects was used in addition to the approximately 700-subject first cohort. The genetic ancestry cluster associated with self-reported Caucasian donors included approximately 85% of the 398 genotyped donors. Paper-wide results and their limitations: V-gene and J-gene trimming of TCR beta chains was associated with a missense DCLRE1C variant in a later genetic analysis, and the association was replicated in an independent cohort. Because the 87-base-pair reads could not distinguish some IMGT-functional V segments, including TRBV6-2 and TRBV6-3, those segments were excluded. In a later analysis, HLA-associated TCR beta chains showed more clonal expansion and lower generation probabilities than non-associated chains that were equally common. A further reported finding was that TCR beta sequences accurately predicted the HLA-A and HLA-B alleles for most subjects in the first cohort. According to a later genetic analysis, donors in an Asian-associated ancestry cluster had fewer N-insertions in productive TCRs than the roughly 670-donor mean. The only immune exposure information available for the cohort was CMV serostatus. The authors suggested that the approach could potentially be extended to other disease states and immunological phenotypes. A group of highly shared sequence variants was considered likely to be a technical artifact of the sequencing pipeline. While some public TCRs were present in many individuals, most TCR sequences turned up only very rarely across donors. The study listed 150 to 200 TCR beta chains as associated with cytomegalovirus. A few of the identified cytomegalovirus-associated TCR beta chains were confirmed in vitro to be specific for cytomegalovirus antigens. Most CMV-associated TCR beta chains appeared to be HLA-restricted in a later analysis, and the HLA associations seemed to be driven largely by CMV exposure. Assigning TCR associations to individual alleles was difficult when HLA alleles, especially DR and DQ, strongly co-occurred. Because counts were too low, about 15 rarely observed V segments, including chromosome 9 orphons, were left out of the earlier analysis of a few hundred of the donors. Correlated functional status among segregating V segments might reflect linkage disequilibrium, but an unknown experimental factor could not be ruled out. The classifier was reported to diagnose cytomegalovirus status with high specificity and sensitivity in both the original cohort and the validation cohort. The cohort was sequenced for TCR beta chains only, and without alpha or paired-chain data the features that could be detected were limited. Roughly uniform sequencing depth across donors was assumed in presence/absence analyses, although this assumption may not hold. Broadly in line with IMGT annotations, most TCR beta V segments showed up in productive rearrangements about 87% or about 30% of the time in an earlier analysis of around 550 of the donors. Because some donors lacked HLA typing at each locus, the association tests relied only on the typed subset. A later analysis found that TCR association rates varied across HLA loci, with DRB1 alleles showing the most associated TCRs and HLA-C alleles the fewest. Several of the top co-occurrence clusters appeared to be linked to parvovirus B19, influenza, CMV and Epstein-Barr virus, according to a later analysis. In a later analysis, some 17,000 TCR beta sequences were associated with specific HLA alleles at a false discovery rate of 0.05.

The CDR3, cysteine through phenylalanine, is 15 amino acids long. Of the read, only the CDR3 DNA is kept; its 45 bases are in frame from base 1. The germline V gene sets CDR1 to SGHTA and CDR2 to FQGNSA. Trimmed from V: 0 bases; trimmed from J: 10 bases; junction bases lacking a gene match: 6. The receptor chain draws on TRBV7-2 and TRBJ2-2, with 9 bases in between that match TRBD2. The clonotype was recovered from a female donor in good health and CMV-seronegative. The sample consisted of PBMCs. The DNA reads TGTGCCAGCAGCTTAGCAGGGACTAGCAAAGAGGAGCTGTTTTTT. Its product reads: CASSLAGTSKEELFF.